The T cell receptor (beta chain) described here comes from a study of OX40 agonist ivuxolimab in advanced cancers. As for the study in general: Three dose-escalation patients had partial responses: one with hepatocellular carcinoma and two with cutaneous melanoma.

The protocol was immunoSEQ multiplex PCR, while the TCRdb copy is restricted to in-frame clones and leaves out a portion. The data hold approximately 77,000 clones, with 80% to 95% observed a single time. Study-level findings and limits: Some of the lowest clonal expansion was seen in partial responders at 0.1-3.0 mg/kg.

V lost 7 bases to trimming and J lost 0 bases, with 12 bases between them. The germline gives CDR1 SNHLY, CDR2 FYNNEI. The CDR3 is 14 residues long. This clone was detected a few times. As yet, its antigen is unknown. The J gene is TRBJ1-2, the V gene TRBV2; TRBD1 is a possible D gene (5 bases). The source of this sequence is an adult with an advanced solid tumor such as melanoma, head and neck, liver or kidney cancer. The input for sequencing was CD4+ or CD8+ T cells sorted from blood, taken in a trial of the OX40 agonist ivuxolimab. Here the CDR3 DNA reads TGTGCCAGCATTCGGGGCGGGACTAACTATGGCTACACCTTC. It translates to CASIRGGTNYGYTF. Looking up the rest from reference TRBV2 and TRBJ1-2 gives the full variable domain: EPEVTQTPSHQVTQMGQEVILRCVPISNHLYFYWYRQILGQKVEFLVSFYNNEISEKSEIFDDQFSVERPDGSNFTLKIRSTKLEDSAMYFCASIRGGTNYGYTFGSGTRLTVV.